The next 10 T cell receptor beta chains were all read from a single sample in a study of Graves' ophthalmopathy and Graves' hyperthyroidism. For repertoire sequencing, the TCR beta CDR3 regions were amplified from RNA transcripts. Second-round multiplex PCR followed a first-round RT-PCR using HTBI primers. TCRdb analysed the multiplex PCR reads with MiXCR anew, one entry per CDR3 protein. This repertoire shows around 600,000 distinct CDR3 sequences, over 40% found once; its top ten account for 2.5% to 3.5%. Sample: peripheral blood. The receptors here all came from an adult man with Graves' ophthalmopathy.

This rearrangement joins TRBV29-1 to TRBJ2-7; the D gene is possibly TRBD2 (6 bases). Germline CDR1 reads SQVTM; CDR2 reads ANQGSEA. The CDR3 totals 14 residues. Trimming removed 4 bases at V and 2 bases at J, with 15 bases between. DNA of the CDR3: TGCAGCGTTGGGGTTAGCGGTGTCGCCTACGAGCAGTACTTC. Residues: CSVGVSGVAYEQYF.

This clonotype was detected ten times or more. The genes are TRBV11-2 and TRBJ1-6; tentatively, D is TRBD1 (5 bases). V gave up 2 bases and J gave up 7 bases, with 12 bases separating them. This CDR3 comprises 15 residues. Germline values: CDR1 SGHAT, CDR2 FQNNGV. In nucleotides, the CDR3 is TGTGCCAGCAGCTTAAACCCGGGGGACAATTCACCCCTCCACTTT. Protein sequence: CASSLNPGDNSPLHF.

This clonotype appeared a few times. The V gene is TRBV4-1, the J gene TRBJ2-5; tentative D call: TRBD1 (6 bases). V lost 3 bases, J lost 7 bases, and 12 bases lay in between. Germline values: CDR1 MGHRA, CDR2 YSYEKL. CDR3 length: 13 amino acids. As DNA, the CDR3 is TGCGCCAGCAGCCAGAACAGGGCCGCGACCCAGTACTTC. Translation: CASSQNRAATQYF.

Ten or more counts support this clonotype. The chain uses TRBV6-1 and TRBJ1-5; D is undetermined. The V and J ends lost 4 bases and 6 bases respectively, with 10 bases between them. CDR3 length: 13 amino acids. Germline CDR1 is MNHNS and CDR2 is SASEGT. CDR3 sequence reads: CASSVLSAQPQHF. The CDR3 bases are TGTGCCAGCAGTGTTCTCTCGGCTCAGCCCCAGCATTTT.

In its sample, this clonotype was seen many times. The V call is TRBV29-1, the J call TRBJ1-1, with TRBD1 matching 10 bases. The CDR3 has 13 amino acids. CDR1 is SQVTM, CDR2 ANQGSEA, per germline. V trimming: 7 bases; J trimming: 7 bases; junction bases outside the gene matches: 9. This chain's CDR3 is CSGLTGGASEAFF. The CDR3 nucleotides read TGCAGCGGCCTGACAGGGGGCGCCAGTGAAGCTTTCTTT.

This clonotype was seen a single time. The gene calls are TRBV12-3 or TRBV12-4 and TRBJ1-5; D call uncertain. Between the trimmed V and J ends, which lost 6 bases and 11 bases, there was a span of 2 bases. CDR3 size: 8 residues. The CDR3 DNA is TGTGCCAGCAGGGCCCAGCATTTT. Protein product: CASRAQHF.

The sample holds a few counts of this clonotype. The gene calls are TRBV11-2 and TRBJ2-7, with D possibly matching TRBD1 (5 bases). CDR1 SGHAT and CDR2 FQNNGV come from the germline V gene. The CDR3 totals 16 residues. Trimming removed 3 bases from V and 3 bases from J, with 18 bases in between. CDR3 sequence reads: CASSFPQTDRFYEQYF. The CDR3 DNA reads TGTGCCAGCAGCTTCCCCCAGACAGACCGATTCTACGAGCAGTACTTC.

This clonotype has a count of ten or more. The V gene is TRBV19, the J gene TRBJ2-2, with TRBD1 as a possible D gene (6 bases). V was pared by 7 bases and J by 7 bases, with 19 bases between. Germline CDR1 is LNHDA and CDR2 is SQIVND (reference sequence). This CDR3 spans 15 amino acids. CDR3 nucleotide sequence: TGTGCCAGTATCACCGGGACGGGCAGGGGCGGGGAGCTGTTTTTT. Protein sequence: CASITGTGRGGELFF.

This clonotype occurred a few times. The CDR3, as DNA: TGTGCCAGCACCCCAACGTGGGGGCAGGAGACCCAGTACTTC. Translated, it gives CASTPTWGQETQYF. The chain combines TRBV6-2 or TRBV6-3 with TRBJ2-5; D is perhaps TRBD1 (6 bases). V was clipped by 7 bases and J by 5 bases, with 17 bases between them. The CDR3 sequence is 14 residues long. Germline V gene sequence: CDR1 MNHEY, CDR2 SVGEGT.

The chain couples TRBV9 to TRBJ1-6; the match to TRBD1 covers 7 bases. The germline V gene encodes CDR1 SGDLS and CDR2 YYNGEE. V trimming: 4 bases; J trimming: 14 bases; junction bases outside the gene matches: 15. The CDR3 is 15 residues long. CDR3 loop: CASSPDRAASGTLHF. Here the CDR3 DNA reads TGTGCCAGCAGCCCAGACAGGGCGGCGAGTGGGACCCTCCACTTT.